This paragraph covers one T cell receptor beta chain sequence. Its antigen is not identified. The observed sequence ends 3 residues before the CDR3 terminus, with the missing tail filled in from the germline J gene. Germline V lookup: CDR1 GTSNPN, CDR2 SVGIG (reference sequence). This CDR3 comprises 15 residues. The V gene end was trimmed by 0 bases and the J gene end by 3 bases; junction bases not matched to a gene: 6. This table comes from immunoSEQ multiplex PCR, and its TCRdb copy is limited to in-frame clones, with some not included. The sample shows tens of thousands of clones, none of them appearing just once. These data come from a study of T cell clonality in common variable immunodeficiency. Findings and limits, study-wide: Common variable immunodeficiency TCR beta sequences reportedly had fewer deletions and N-nucleotide insertions.

The genes are TRBV30 and TRBJ2-7, with TRBD2 matching over 9 bases. The sequence was obtained from a human donor with common variable immunodeficiency. Sequenced input: peripheral blood mononuclear cells. Incomplete CDR3 DNA: TGTGCCTGGAGTGTACGTAGCGGGGGAATCTACGAG. It is translated as CAWSVRSGGIYE. The whole CDR3 protein reads CAWSVRSGGIYEQYF.